This TCR beta chain emerged from a study of response to subunit inactivated influenza vaccine. V was clipped by 5 bases and J by 7 bases; unmatched bases: 14. Germline assignment: CDR1 SEHNR and CDR2 FQNEAQ (reference sequence). This CDR3 contains 16 residues. Using its own MiXCR run on the RT-PCR reads, TCRdb lists one record per CDR3 protein. The repertoire holds roughly 620,000 distinct CDR3 sequences, with around 11% as singletons. These data also featured in a second study, about T cells expressing NK-cell markers. Per that study: UMIs were included in TCR beta cDNA generated by 5'RACE template switching. Anti-gamma-delta TCR antibody use in several experiments restricted sorting to alpha-beta TCR T cells. HCMV specificity of the expanded NKG2C+ T cell clones stayed unclear.

This material consisted of PBMCs from blood, taken on the day of vaccination. V is TRBV7-9 and J is TRBJ2-1; 7 nucleotides line up with TRBD1. This TCR derives from a man aged 50 to 59 who received an inactivated influenza vaccine. The CDR3 DNA sequence: TGTGCCAGCAGCCTAGAAGGGGGCCACATTACGAATGAGCAGTTCTTC. Translated, it gives CASSLEGGHITNEQFF.